Listed below are T cell receptor beta chains from one sample, sequenced in a study of radiation and T cells in renal cell carcinoma. TCRdb's table, derived via immunoSEQ multiplex PCR, lists solely in-frame clones and lacks some. The repertoire consists of just over 95,000 clones, with 80% to 90% occurring once and the leading ten covering more than 7%. Sequences were derived from blood, sampled from a patient whose treatment included radiotherapy and nephrectomy. These receptors all come from a man aged 60-69 years with renal cell carcinoma. CDR3s include the opening cysteine and the closing phenylalanine or tryptophan. D genes are given only for firm matches. Clone size is shown for a subset of rows, as once, few, many or a class of expanded clone.

>TRBD2|TRBV19|-|TRBJ2-4
CASSIEGLWEGLPKNIQYF
TGTGCCAGTAGTATAGAGGGCCTTTGGGAGGGCTTGCCCAAAAACATTCAGTACTTC
>TRBD2|TRBV27|-|TRBJ2-1
CASSLDGSGRVNEQFF
TGTGCCAGCAGTTTAGACGGAAGCGGGAGGGTGAATGAGCAGTTCTTC
>-|TRBV4-1|-|TRBJ1-1
CASSQVGNTEAFF
TGCGCCAGCAGCCAAGTAGGGAACACTGAAGCTTTCTTT
>-|TRBV11-2|few|TRBJ2-1
CASSLSINEQFF
TGTGCCAGCAGCTTGTCCATCAATGAGCAGTTCTTC
>-|TRBV11-2|-|TRBJ2-7
CASSLMDSYEQYF
TGTGCCAGCAGCTTAATGGACTCCTACGAGCAGTACTTC
>TRBD2|TRBV7-9|-|TRBJ2-3
CASSLQAGVTDTQYF
TGTGCCAGCAGCCTACAAGCGGGGGTCACAGATACGCAGTATTTT
>-|TRBV11-2|-|TRBJ2-7
CASSPLLNYEQYF
TGTGCCAGCAGCCCCCTCCTGAACTACGAGCAGTACTTC
>-|TRBV4-3|-|TRBJ2-4
CASSQDSFRNIQYF
TGCGCCAGCAGCCAAGATAGTTTTCGGAACATTCAGTACTTC
>-|TRBV2|-|TRBJ1-1
CASSEALRGSAEAFF
TGTGCCAGCAGTGAAGCGCTTCGGGGGTCTGCTGAAGCTTTCTTT
>-|TRBV19|-|TRBJ1-5
CASSIGGLLYQPQHF
TGTGCCAGTAGTATAGGCGGGCTGCTGTATCAGCCCCAGCATTTT
>-|TRBV7-3|-|TRBJ2-5
CASSLLAQETQYF
TGTGCCAGCAGCTTACTGGCTCAAGAGACCCAGTACTTC
>-|TRBV7-6|-|TRBJ2-7
CASSPGARYYEQYF
TGTGCCAGCAGTCCTGGGGCAAGATACTACGAGCAGTACTTC
>TRBD1|TRBV30|-|TRBJ2-2
CAWSTGTAVGELFF
TGTGCCTGGAGTACCGGGACAGCGGTCGGGGAGCTGTTTTTT
>TRBD2|TRBV10-2|few|TRBJ2-1
CASSEGLAGGEQFF
TGCGCCAGCAGTGAAGGACTAGCGGGAGGAGAGCAGTTCTTC
>-|TRBV21-1|-|TRBJ2-7
CASTTRSGRGYEQYF
TGTGCCAGCACCACCCGGTCGGGAAGGGGCTACGAGCAGTACTTC
>TRBD2|TRBV18|-|TRBJ2-7
CASSPAGAYEQYF
TGTGCCAGCTCACCTGCGGGAGCCTACGAGCAGTACTTC
>TRBD2|TRBV7-9|-|TRBJ2-7
CASSGTSGSTEQYF
TGTGCCAGCAGCGGGACTAGCGGGAGCACCGAGCAGTACTTC
>TRBD2|TRBV14|-|TRBJ2-1
CASSQKTSGSNDNEQFF
TGTGCCAGCAGCCAAAAAACTAGCGGGAGTAACGACAATGAGCAGTTCTTC
>TRBD1|TRBV6-1|-|TRBJ2-1
CASSLDRDYFF
TGTGCCAGCAGCTTGGACAGGGATTATTTCTTC
>-|TRBV5-1|-|TRBJ1-4
CASSLTRVANEKLFF
TGCGCCAGCAGCTTGACCAGGGTAGCGAATGAAAAACTGTTTTTT
>-|TRBV7-9|-|TRBJ2-5
CASSPISSAQETQYF
TGTGCCAGCAGCCCCATCTCTAGCGCCCAAGAGACCCAGTACTTC
>TRBD2|TRBV4-1|-|TRBJ2-7
CASSPSGGDYEQYF
TGCGCCAGCAGCCCCAGCGGGGGGGACTACGAGCAGTACTTC
>TRBD2|TRBV5-4|-|TRBJ2-1
CASSLASGRAVTEQFF
TGTGCCAGCAGCTTAGCTAGCGGGAGGGCCGTTACGGAGCAGTTCTTC
>-|TRBV2|-|TRBJ1-2
CASSRTDYGYTF
TGTGCCAGCAGCCGGACAGACTATGGCTACACCTTC
>-|TRBV19|-|TRBJ2-5
CASSDPPRETQYF
TGTGCCAGTTCGGATCCCCCCCGGGAGACCCAGTACTTC
>-|TRBV28|-|TRBJ2-7
CASSPGHRGLSYEQYF
TGTGCCAGCAGCCCGGGTCATCGAGGCTTATCCTACGAGCAGTACTTC
>-|TRBV2|few|TRBJ2-7
CASSAGQSDEQYF
TGTGCCAGCAGTGCGGGGCAGTCTGACGAGCAGTACTTC
>-|TRBV19|-|TRBJ2-5
CASSIASGETQYF
TGTGCCAGTAGTATAGCCAGTGGAGAGACCCAGTACTTC
>-|TRBV7-2|-|TRBJ1-2
CASSLDGSGGYGYTF
TGTGCCAGCAGCTTAGATGGAAGTGGTGGCTATGGCTACACCTTC
>-|TRBV5-5|-|TRBJ2-7
CASSYFLGSYEQYF
TGTGCCAGCAGCTATTTCTTAGGCTCCTACGAGCAGTACTTC
>-|TRBV5-1|once|TRBJ2-3
CASSLGASTDTQYF
TGCGCCAGCAGCTTAGGGGCAAGCACAGATACGCAGTATTTT
>TRBD2|TRBV4-3|-|TRBJ2-7
CASSRLTSDIFPPSYEQYF
TGCGCCAGCAGCCGACTGACTAGCGATATCTTTCCTCCTTCCTACGAGCAGTACTTC
>-|TRBV5-1|-|TRBJ2-7
CASSPVGLANSYEQYF
TGCGCCAGCAGCCCGGTCGGATTAGCCAACTCCTACGAGCAGTACTTC
>-|TRBV2|-|TRBJ2-2
CASSSWGLGPTGELFF
TGTGCCAGCAGTAGCTGGGGACTTGGACCCACCGGGGAGCTGTTTTTT
>-|TRBV15|-|TRBJ2-7
CATSGGTLYEQYF
TGTGCCACCAGCGGCGGGACTCTCTACGAGCAGTACTTC
>TRBD1|TRBV28|-|TRBJ2-3
CASKSPGTGGTDTQYF
TGTGCCAGCAAAAGCCCCGGGACAGGGGGCACAGATACGCAGTATTTT
>-|TRBV30|few|TRBJ1-5
CAWSVGIQPQHF
TGTGCCTGGAGTGTGGGTATTCAGCCCCAGCATTTT
>TRBD2|TRBV28|-|TRBJ2-3
CASTPTASGRGTQYF
TGTGCCAGCACTCCCACGGCTAGCGGGCGGGGGACGCAGTATTTT
>TRBD2|TRBV5-1|-|TRBJ2-2
CASREREGPYGELFF
TGCGCCAGCAGGGAGCGGGAGGGCCCGTACGGGGAGCTGTTTTTT
>-|TRBV21-1|-|TRBJ2-5
CASGHCQETQYF
TGTGCCAGCGGACACTGCCAAGAGACCCAGTACTTC
>-|TRBV11-2|many|TRBJ1-1
CASSRGQYPEAFF
TGTGCCAGCAGCCGTGGGCAGTATCCTGAAGCTTTCTTT
>-|TRBV6-9|-|TRBJ2-1
CASSYPLRPTVPTYYNEQFF
TGTGCCAGCAGTTATCCCCTCCGACCTACTGTCCCTACTTACTACAATGAGCAGTTCTTC
>-|TRBV27|-|TRBJ2-3
CASSISWGSITDTQYF
TGTGCCAGCAGTATCTCATGGGGGAGTATAACAGATACGCAGTATTTT
>-|TRBV27|-|TRBJ1-4
CASSSGQRTNEKLFF
TGTGCCAGCAGTTCCGGACAGAGAACTAATGAAAAACTGTTTTTT
>TRBD2|TRBV11-2|-|TRBJ2-1
CASSKTSEDLYNEQFF
TGTGCCAGCAGCAAGACTAGCGAAGATCTCTACAATGAGCAGTTCTTC
>TRBD2|TRBV2|-|TRBJ2-1
CASSDGTSGRNEQFF
TGTGCCAGCAGTGACGGGACTAGCGGGAGGAATGAGCAGTTCTTC
>TRBD2|TRBV19|-|TRBJ2-2
CASSVRTSGWANTGELFF
TGTGCCAGTAGTGTCCGGACTAGCGGTTGGGCGAACACCGGGGAGCTGTTTTTT